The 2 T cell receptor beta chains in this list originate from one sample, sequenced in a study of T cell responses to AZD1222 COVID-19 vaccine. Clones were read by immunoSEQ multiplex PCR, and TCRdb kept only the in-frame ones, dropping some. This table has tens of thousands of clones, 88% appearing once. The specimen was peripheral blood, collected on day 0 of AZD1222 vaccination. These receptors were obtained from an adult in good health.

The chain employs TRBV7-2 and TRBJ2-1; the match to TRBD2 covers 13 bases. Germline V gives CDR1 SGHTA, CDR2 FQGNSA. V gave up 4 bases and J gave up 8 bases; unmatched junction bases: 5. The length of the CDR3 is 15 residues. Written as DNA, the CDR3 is TGTGCCAGCAGCTCGACTAGCGGGAGGCCCGATGAGCAGTTCTTC. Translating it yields CASSSTSGRPDEQFF.

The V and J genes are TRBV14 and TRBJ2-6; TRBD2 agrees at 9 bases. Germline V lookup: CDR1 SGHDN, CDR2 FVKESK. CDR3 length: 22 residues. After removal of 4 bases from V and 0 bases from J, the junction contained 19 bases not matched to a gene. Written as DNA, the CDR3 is TGTGCCAGCAGCCGCCGCACAGGCGGGAGGGGGTCAGTTTTCTCTGGGGCCAACGTCCTGACTTTC. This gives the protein CASSRRTGGRGSVFSGANVLTF. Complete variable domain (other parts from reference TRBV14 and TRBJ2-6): EAGVTQFPSHSVIEKGQTVTLRCDPISGHDNLYWYRRVMGKEIKFLLHFVKESKQDESGMPNNRFLAERTGGTYSTLKVQPAELEDSGVYFCASSRRTGGRGSVFSGANVLTFGAGSRLTVL.